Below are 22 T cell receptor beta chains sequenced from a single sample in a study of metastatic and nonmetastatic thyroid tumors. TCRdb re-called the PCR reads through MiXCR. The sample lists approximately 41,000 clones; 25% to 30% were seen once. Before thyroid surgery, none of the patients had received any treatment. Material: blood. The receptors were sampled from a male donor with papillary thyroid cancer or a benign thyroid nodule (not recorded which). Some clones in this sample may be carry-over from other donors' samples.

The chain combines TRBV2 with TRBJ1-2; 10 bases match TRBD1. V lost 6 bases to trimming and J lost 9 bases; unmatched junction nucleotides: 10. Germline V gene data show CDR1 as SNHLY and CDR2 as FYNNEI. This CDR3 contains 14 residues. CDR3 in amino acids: CASRDRGLRERYTF. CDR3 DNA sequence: TGTGCCAGCAGAGACAGGGGGCTGAGGGAACGCTACACCTTC.

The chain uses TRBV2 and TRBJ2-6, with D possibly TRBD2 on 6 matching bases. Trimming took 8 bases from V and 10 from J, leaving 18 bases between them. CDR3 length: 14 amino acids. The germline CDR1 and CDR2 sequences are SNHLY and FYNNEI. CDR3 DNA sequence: TGTGCCAGCGGGGGGAAGACATCGTTAAACGTCCTGACTTTC. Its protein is CASGGKTSLNVLTF.

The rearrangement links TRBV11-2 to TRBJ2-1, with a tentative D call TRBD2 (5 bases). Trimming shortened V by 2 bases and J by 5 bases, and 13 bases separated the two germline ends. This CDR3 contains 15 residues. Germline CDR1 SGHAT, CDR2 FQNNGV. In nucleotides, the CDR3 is TGTGCCAGCAGCTTAAAAGTCGGGGAGAACAATGAGCAGTTCTTC. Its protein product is CASSLKVGENNEQFF. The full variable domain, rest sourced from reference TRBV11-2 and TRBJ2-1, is EAGVAQSPRYKIIEKRQSVAFWCNPISGHATLYWYQQILGQGPKLLIQFQNNGVVDDSQLPKDRFSAERLKGVDSTLKIQPAKLEDSAVYLCASSLKVGENNEQFFGPGTRLTVL.

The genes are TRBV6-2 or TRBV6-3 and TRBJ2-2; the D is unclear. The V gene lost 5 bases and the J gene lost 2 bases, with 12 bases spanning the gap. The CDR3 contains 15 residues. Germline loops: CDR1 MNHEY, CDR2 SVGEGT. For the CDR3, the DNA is TGTGCCAGCAGTCCGACGGGTCTTAACACCGGGGAGCTGTTTTTT. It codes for CASSPTGLNTGELFF.

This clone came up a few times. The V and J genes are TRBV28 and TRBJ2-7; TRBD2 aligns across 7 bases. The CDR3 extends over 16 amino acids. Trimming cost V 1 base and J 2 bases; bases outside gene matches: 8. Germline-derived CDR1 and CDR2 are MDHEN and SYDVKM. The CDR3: CASSLSGGANPYEQYF. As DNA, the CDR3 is TGTGCCAGCAGTTTATCGGGGGGAGCAAACCCCTACGAGCAGTACTTC.

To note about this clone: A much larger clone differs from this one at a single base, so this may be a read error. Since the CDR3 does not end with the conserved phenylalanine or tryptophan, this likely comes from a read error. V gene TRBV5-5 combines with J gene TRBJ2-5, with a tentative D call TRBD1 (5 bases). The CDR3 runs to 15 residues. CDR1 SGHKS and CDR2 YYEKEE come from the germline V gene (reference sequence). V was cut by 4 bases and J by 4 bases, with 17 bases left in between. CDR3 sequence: CASSPQGNGAETQYL. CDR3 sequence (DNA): TGTGCCAGCAGCCCGCAGGGTAATGGGGCAGAGACCCAGTACCTC.

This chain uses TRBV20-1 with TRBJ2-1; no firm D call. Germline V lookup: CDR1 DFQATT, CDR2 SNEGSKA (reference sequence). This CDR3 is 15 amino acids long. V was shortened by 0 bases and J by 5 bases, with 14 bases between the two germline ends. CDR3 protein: CSARDWVGLDNEQFF. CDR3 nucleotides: TGCAGTGCTAGAGATTGGGTGGGCCTGGACAATGAGCAGTTCTTC.

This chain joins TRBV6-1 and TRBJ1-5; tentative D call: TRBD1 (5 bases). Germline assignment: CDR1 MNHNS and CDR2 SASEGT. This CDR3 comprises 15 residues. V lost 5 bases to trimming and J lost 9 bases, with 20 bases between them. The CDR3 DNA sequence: TGTGCCAGCAGTCCCCGGCCAGGGAGGAAGGTGCCCCAGCATTTT. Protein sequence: CASSPRPGRKVPQHF.

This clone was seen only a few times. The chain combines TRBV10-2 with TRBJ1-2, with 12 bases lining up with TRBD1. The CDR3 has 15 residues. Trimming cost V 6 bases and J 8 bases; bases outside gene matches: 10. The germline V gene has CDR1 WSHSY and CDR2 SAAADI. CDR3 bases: TGCGCCAGCAGAGCGGGACAGGGGGCGTTAAGGGGCTACACCTTC. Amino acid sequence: CASRAGQGALRGYTF.

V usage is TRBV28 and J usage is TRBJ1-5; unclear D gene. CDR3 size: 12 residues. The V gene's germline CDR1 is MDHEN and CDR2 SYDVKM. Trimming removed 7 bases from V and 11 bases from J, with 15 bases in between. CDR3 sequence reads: CASTAGGLTQHF. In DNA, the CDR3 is TGTGCCAGCACGGCGGGTGGCCTGACCCAGCATTTT.

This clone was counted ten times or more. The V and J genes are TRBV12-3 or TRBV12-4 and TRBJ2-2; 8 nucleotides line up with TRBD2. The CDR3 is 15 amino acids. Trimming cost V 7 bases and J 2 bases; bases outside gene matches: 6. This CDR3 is CASKGTSHNTGELFF. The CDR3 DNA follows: TGTGCCAGCAAAGGGACTAGTCATAACACCGGGGAGCTGTTTTTT.

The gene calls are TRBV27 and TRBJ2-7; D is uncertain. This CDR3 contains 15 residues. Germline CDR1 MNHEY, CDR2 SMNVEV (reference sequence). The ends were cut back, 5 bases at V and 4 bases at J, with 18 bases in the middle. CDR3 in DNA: TGTGCCAGCAGTCCAACATATAGTAGGCTTTACGAGCAGTACTTC. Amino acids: CASSPTYSRLYEQYF.

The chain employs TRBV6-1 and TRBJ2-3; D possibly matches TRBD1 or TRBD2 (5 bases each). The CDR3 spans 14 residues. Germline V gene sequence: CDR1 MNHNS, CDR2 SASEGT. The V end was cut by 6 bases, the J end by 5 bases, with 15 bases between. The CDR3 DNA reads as TGTGCCAGCAGGGCGTCGAGGGGTGTAGATACGCAGTATTTT. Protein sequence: CASRASRGVDTQYF.

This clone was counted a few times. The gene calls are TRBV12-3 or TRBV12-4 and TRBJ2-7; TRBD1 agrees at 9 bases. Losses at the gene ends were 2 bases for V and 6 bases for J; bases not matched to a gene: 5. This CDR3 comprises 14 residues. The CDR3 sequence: CASSLRTGVGEQYF. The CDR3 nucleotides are TGTGCCAGCAGTTTAAGGACAGGGGTAGGCGAGCAGTACTTC.

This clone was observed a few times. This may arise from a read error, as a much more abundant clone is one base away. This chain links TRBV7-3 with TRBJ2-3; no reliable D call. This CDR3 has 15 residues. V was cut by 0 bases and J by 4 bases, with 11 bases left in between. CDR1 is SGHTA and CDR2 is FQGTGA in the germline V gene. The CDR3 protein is CASSLTLTWPDTQYF. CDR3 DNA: TGTGCCAGCAGCTTAACGCTGACATGGCCAGATACGCAGTATTTT.

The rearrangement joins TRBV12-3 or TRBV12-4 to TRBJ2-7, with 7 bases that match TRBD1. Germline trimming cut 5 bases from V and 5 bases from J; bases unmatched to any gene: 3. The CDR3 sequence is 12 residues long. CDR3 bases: TGTGCCAGCAGTCGACAGGGCAACGAGCAGTACTTC. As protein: CASSRQGNEQYF.

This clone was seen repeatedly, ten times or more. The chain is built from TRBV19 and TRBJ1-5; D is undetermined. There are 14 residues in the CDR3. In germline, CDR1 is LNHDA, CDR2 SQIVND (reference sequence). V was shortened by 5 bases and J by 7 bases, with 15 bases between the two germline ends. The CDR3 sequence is CASSSHLGGQPQHF. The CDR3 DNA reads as TGTGCCAGTAGTTCCCACTTAGGAGGGCAGCCCCAGCATTTT.

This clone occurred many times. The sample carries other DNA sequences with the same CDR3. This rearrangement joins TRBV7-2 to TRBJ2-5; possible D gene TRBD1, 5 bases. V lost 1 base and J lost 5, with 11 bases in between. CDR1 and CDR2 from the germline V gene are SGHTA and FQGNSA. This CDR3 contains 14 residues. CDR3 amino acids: CASSLDQGSETQYF. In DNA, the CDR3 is TGTGCCAGCAGCTTAGATCAGGGTTCGGAGACCCAGTACTTC. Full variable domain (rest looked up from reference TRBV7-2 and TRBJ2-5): GAGVSQSPSNKVTEKGKDVELRCDPISGHTALYWYRQSLGQGLEFLIYFQGNSAPDKSGLPSDRFSAERTGGSVSTLTIQRTQQEDSAVYLCASSLDQGSETQYFGPGTRLLVL.

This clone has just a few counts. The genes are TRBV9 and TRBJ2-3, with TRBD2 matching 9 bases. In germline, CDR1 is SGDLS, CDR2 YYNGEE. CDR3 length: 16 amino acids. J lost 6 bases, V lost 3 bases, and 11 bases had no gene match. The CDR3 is CASSDQPGLAWDTQYF. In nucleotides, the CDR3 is TGTGCCAGCAGCGACCAACCGGGACTAGCTTGGGATACGCAGTATTTT.

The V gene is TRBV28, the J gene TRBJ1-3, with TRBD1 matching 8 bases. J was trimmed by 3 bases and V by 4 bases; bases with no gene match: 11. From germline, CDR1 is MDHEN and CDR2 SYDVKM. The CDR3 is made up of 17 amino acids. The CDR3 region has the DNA TGTGCCAGCAGTTCTCGGACAGGGACAAGTGGTGGAAACACCATATATTTT. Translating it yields CASSSRTGTSGGNTIYF.

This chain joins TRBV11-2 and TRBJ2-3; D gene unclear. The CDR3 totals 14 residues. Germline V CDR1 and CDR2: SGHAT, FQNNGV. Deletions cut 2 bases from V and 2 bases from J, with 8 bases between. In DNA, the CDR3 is TGTGCCAGCAGCTTAATCGGCTCCACAGATACGCAGTATTTT. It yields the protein CASSLIGSTDTQYF.

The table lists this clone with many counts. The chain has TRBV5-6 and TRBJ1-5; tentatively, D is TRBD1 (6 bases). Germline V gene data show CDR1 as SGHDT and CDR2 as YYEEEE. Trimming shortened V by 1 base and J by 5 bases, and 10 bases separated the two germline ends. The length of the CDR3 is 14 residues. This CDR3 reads CASSLWGRDQPQHF. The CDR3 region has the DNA TGTGCCAGCAGCTTGTGGGGGCGCGATCAGCCCCAGCATTTT. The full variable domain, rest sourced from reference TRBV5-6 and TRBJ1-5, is DAGVTQSPTHLIKTRGQQVTLRCSPKSGHDTVSWYQQALGQGPQFIFQYYEEEERQRGNFPDRFSGHQFPNYSSELNVNALLLGDSALYLCASSLWGRDQPQHFGDGTRLSIL.